Described below is a single T cell receptor beta chain sequence and its context. Authors' processing steps: Estimates of nucleated cell counts were drawn from the amplification of reference gene primers. Profiling relied on immunoSEQ multiplex PCR, and the TCRdb table lists in-frame clones only, not all of them. Clone size and the V and J calls come from that table; the DNA yielded D and trimming. The sample lists under 400,000 clones, over 85% occurring once. This record comes from a study of blood T cell repertoires in COVID-19. Study context: Acute and convalescent COVID-19 specimens originated in the United States, Italy and Spain.

Per the germline V gene, CDR1 is MNHNS and CDR2 is SASEGT. V was clipped by 2 bases and J by 8 bases, with 15 bases between them. The CDR3 loop spans 14 amino acids. The rearrangement uses TRBV6-1 and TRBJ1-1; D not certain. The sequence derives from a woman aged 60-75 years with COVID-19, enrolled during active disease. Sequencing was performed on peripheral blood. DNA for the CDR3: TGTGCCAGCAGTGAACGGAGAAAGGCCCACGAAGCTTTCTTT. Protein product: CASSERRKAHEAFF.